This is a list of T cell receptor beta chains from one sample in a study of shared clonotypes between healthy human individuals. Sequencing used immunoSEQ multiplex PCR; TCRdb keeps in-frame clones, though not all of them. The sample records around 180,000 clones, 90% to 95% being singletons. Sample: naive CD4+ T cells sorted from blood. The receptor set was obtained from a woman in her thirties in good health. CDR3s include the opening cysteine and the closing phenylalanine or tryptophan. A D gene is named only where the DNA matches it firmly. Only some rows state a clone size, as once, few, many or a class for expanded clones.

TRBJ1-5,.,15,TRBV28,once,TGTGCCAGCAGAACCGCCGACAAGGCTCTTCAGCCCCAGCATTTT,CASRTADKALQPQHF
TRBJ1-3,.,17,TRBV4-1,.,TGCGCCAGCAGCCAATGGCACATAACGAGCTCTGGAAACACCATATATTTT,CASSQWHITSSGNTIYF
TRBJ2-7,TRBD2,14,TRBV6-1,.,TGTGCCAGCAGAAGACTAGCGGAAGACTACGAGCAGTACTTC,CASRRLAEDYEQYF
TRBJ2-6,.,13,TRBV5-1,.,TGCGCCAGCAGCTCCGGTGGGGCCAACGTCCTGACTTTC,CASSSGGANVLTF
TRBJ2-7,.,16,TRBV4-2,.,TGTGCCAGCAGCCAAGATTACAAGCCCCGGCCCTACGAGCAGTACTTC,CASSQDYKPRPYEQYF
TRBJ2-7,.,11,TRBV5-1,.,TGCGCCAGCAGCGAGGCCTACGAGCAGTACTTC,CASSEAYEQYF
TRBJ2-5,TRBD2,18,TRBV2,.,TGTGCCAGCAGCGTCACAGGGACTAGCGGGAGCAACCAAGAGACCCAGTACTTC,CASSVTGTSGSNQETQYF
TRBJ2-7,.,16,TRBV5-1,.,TGCGCCAGCAGCCTCCTTGGAGCAGACTTTACCTACGAGCAGTACTTC,CASSLLGADFTYEQYF
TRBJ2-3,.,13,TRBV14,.,TGTGCCAGCAGCCAAGAGCTCTGGGATACGCAGTATTTT,CASSQELWDTQYF
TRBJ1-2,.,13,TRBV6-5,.,TGTGCCAGCAGCTCCGACGGGACCTATGGCTACACCTTC,CASSSDGTYGYTF
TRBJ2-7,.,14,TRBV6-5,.,TGTGCCAGCAGTTTTGGGGACGGTAACTACGAGCAGTACTTC,CASSFGDGNYEQYF
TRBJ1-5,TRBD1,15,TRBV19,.,TGTGCCAGTAAATCGGACAGGGGTGGCAATCAGCCCCAGCATTTT,CASKSDRGGNQPQHF
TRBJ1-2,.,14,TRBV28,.,TGTGCCAGCAGATCTCCAGGGGTGGGCTATGGCTACACCTTC,CASRSPGVGYGYTF
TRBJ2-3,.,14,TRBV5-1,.,TGCGCCAGCCGGCTGGGGATGAGCACAGATACGCAGTATTTT,CASRLGMSTDTQYF
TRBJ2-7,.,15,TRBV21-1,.,TGTGCCAGCAGCTTCAGGAGAGAAGCTACGGACGAGCAGTACTTC,CASSFRREATDEQYF
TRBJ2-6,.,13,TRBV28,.,TGTGCCACCGGGGGACCCGGGGCCAACGTCCTGACTTTC,CATGGPGANVLTF
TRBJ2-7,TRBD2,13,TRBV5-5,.,TGTGCCAGCAGCCCTAGCGGGAGTGGCGAGCAGTACTTC,CASSPSGSGEQYF
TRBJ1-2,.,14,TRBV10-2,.,TGCGCCAGCGGGCTCAGTACACCCAACTATGGCTACACCTTC,CASGLSTPNYGYTF
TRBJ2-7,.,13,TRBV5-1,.,TGCGCCAGCAGCATGGACGGTAGCTACGAGCAGTACTTC,CASSMDGSYEQYF
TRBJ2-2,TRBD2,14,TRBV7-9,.,TGTGCCAGCAGCCCCCAGGGAGGGGCCGGGGAGCTGTTTTTT,CASSPQGGAGELFF
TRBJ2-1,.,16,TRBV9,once,TGTGCCAGCAGCGTGCGAGGGCAGGGACTCTACAATGAGCAGTTCTTC,CASSVRGQGLYNEQFF
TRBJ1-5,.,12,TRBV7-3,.,TGTGCCAGCAGCTTAGTGTCCCAGCCCCAGCATTTT,CASSLVSQPQHF
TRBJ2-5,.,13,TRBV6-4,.,TGTGCCAGCAGTGAGGTCCTCCAAGAGACCCAGTACTTC,CASSEVLQETQYF
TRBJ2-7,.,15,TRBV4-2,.,TGTGCCAGCAGCCAAGCGGGAGTTGGGTCCTACGAGCAGTACTTC,CASSQAGVGSYEQYF
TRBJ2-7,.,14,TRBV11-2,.,TGTGCCAGCAGCCAAGGGACGACCCAATACGAGCAGTACTTC,CASSQGTTQYEQYF
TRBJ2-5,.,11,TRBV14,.,TGTGCCAGCGGGGTGTTGGAGACCCAGTACTTC,CASGVLETQYF
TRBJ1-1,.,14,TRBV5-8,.,TGTGCCAGCAGCTTGTCCTTAATGAACACTGAAGCTTTCTTT,CASSLSLMNTEAFF
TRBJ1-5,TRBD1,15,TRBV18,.,TGTGCCAGCTCACAGGCGGGACAGGTTAATCAGCCCCAGCATTTT,CASSQAGQVNQPQHF
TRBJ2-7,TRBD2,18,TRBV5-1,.,TGCGCCAGCAGCTTGGGTAAGGGACTAGCGGACCACTCCTACGAGCAGTACTTC,CASSLGKGLADHSYEQYF
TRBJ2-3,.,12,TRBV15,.,TGTGCCACCAGCAGAAGACCAGATACGCAGTATTTT,CATSRRPDTQYF
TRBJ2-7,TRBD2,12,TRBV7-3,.,TGTGCCAGCAGCTTAGGGGAGGGGAAGCAGTACTTC,CASSLGEGKQYF
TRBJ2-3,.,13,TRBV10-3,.,TGTGCCATCAGTGCCGGCGAAGCGGATACGCAGTATTTT,CAISAGEADTQYF
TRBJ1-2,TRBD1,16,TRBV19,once,TGTGCCAGTAGTCAAGAGGGAGTAGGGGGCAGCTATGGCTACACCTTC,CASSQEGVGGSYGYTF
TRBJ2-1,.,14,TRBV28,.,TGTGCCAGCAGTTTATCGACCAGGGAAGGTGAGCAGTTCTTC,CASSLSTREGEQFF
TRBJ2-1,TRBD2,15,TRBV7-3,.,TGTGCCAGCAGCTGGGGACTAGCGGGCCTTAATGAGCAGTTCTTC,CASSWGLAGLNEQFF
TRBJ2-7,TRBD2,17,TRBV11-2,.,TGTGCCAGCAGCTTAGGGCCAGCGGGAGAATCAACCTACGAGCAGTACTTC,CASSLGPAGESTYEQYF
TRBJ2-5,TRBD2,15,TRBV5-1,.,TGCGCCAGCAGCTTCACTCCGGGAGGGCTAGAGACCCAGTACTTC,CASSFTPGGLETQYF
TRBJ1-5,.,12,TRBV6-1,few,TGTGCCAGCAGTTTCAGCAATCAGCCCCAGCATTTT,CASSFSNQPQHF
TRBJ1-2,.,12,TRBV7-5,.,TGTGCCAGCAGCGTGAGTGGCGCAGGCTACACCTTC,CASSVSGAGYTF
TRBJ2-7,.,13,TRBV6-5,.,TGTGCCAGCGTCGAGCCCCGCTCCTACGAGCAGTACTTC,CASVEPRSYEQYF
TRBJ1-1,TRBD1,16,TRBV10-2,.,TGCGCCAGCAGTGCCGGGACAGTGGGCGATAATACTGAAGCTTTCTTT,CASSAGTVGDNTEAFF
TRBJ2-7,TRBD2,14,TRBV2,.,TGTGCCAGCACCTCCACCGGGACTACCTACGAGCAGTACTTC,CASTSTGTTYEQYF
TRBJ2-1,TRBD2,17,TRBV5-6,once,TGTGCCAGCAGCTTGACTGCTAGCGGGAGCTCCTACAATGAGCAGTTCTTC,CASSLTASGSSYNEQFF